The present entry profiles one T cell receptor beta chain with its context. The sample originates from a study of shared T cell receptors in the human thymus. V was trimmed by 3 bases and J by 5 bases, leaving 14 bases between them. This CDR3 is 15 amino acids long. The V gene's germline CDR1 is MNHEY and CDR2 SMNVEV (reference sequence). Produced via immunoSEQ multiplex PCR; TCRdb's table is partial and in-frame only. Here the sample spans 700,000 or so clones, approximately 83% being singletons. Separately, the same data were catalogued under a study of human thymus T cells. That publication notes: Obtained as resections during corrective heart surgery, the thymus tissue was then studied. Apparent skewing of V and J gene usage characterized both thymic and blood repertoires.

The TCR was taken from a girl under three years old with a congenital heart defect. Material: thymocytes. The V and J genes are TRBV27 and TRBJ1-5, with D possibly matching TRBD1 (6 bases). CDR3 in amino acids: CASSLRTGSHQPQHF. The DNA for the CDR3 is TGTGCCAGCAGTTTGCGCACAGGGTCTCATCAGCCCCAGCATTTT.